This TCR beta chain stems from a study of identical twins. Concerning this clonotype itself: Its antigen remains unidentified.

TCRdb ran MiXCR on the 5' RACE reads and lists one entry per CDR3 protein. The data hold 350,000 to 600,000 distinct CDR3 sequences, with 14% observed a single time. Regarding the study as a whole: For cord blood, abundant beta clonotypes had fewer insertions, unlike memory repertoires, which showed none. Conclusions were based on cross-sectional statistical analysis, without following the same donors.

The CDR3 has 13 residues. Germline CDR1 is SGHRS and CDR2 is YFSETQ. With 3 bases removed from V and 0 bases from J, the gap between germline ends came to 6 bases. The same sample was also used in a study of yellow fever vaccine responses in identical twins.

This clonotype was obtained from a woman in her late teens or twenties in good health. The sequenced material came from CD4+ T cells sorted from blood. The rearrangement links TRBV5-1 to TRBJ1-1; no clear D. CDR3 in amino acids: CASSSSLNTEAFF. In DNA, the CDR3 is TGCGCCAGCAGCTCGTCCCTGAACACTGAAGCTTTCTTT. The variable domain in full, completed from reference TRBV5-1 and TRBJ1-1, reads KAGVTQTPRYLIKTRGQQVTLSCSPISGHRSVSWYQQTPGQGLQFLFEYFSETQRNKGNFPGRFSGRQFSNSRSEMNVSTLELGDSALYLCASSSSLNTEAFFGQGTRLTVV.